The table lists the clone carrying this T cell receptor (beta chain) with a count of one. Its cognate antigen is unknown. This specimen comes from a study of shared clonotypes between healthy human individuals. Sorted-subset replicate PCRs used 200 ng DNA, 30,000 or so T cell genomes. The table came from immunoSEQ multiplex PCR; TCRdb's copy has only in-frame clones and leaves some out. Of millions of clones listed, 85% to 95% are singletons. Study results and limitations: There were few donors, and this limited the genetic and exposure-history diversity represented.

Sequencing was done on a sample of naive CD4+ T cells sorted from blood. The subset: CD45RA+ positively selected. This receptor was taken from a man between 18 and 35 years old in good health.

The CDR3 DNA sequence: TGTGCCAGCAGCGTCGACAGGGGCAATGAGCAGTTCTTC. It translates to CASSVDRGNEQFF. The chain carries TRBV11-2 and TRBJ2-1; TRBD1 agrees at 8 bases. The CDR3 is made up of 13 amino acids. V lost 5 bases and J lost 6; bases outside the gene matches: 3. CDR1 is SGHAT and CDR2 is FQNNGV in the germline V gene.